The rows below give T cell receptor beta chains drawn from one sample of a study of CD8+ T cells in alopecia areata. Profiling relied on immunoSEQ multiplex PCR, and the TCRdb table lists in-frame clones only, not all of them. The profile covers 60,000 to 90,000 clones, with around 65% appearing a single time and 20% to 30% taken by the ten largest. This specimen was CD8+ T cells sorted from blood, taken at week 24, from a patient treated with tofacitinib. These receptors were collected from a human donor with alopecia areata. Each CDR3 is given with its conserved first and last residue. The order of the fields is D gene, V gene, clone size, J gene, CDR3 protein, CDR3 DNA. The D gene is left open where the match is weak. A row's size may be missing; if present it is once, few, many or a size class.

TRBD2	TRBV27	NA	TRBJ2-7	CASSLGGRFHEQYF	TGTGCCAGCAGTCTCGGCGGGAGGTTTCACGAGCAGTACTTC
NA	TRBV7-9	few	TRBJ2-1	CASSLGMGSYNEQFF	TGTGCCAGCAGCTTAGGGATGGGGTCCTACAATGAGCAGTTCTTC
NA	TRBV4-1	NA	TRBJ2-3	CASSQGLSGSTDTQYF	TGCGCCAGCAGCCAAGGTCTTAGCGGCTCCACAGATACGCAGTATTTT
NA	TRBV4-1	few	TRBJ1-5	CASSLEKGDGNQPQHF	TGCGCCAGCAGCCTCGAGAAGGGAGACGGCAATCAGCCCCAGCATTTT
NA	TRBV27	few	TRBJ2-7	CASSLAQGAYEQYF	TGTGCCAGCAGTTTAGCGCAGGGAGCCTACGAGCAGTACTTC
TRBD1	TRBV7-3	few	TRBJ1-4	CASRSGTGGQKLFF	TGTGCCAGCAGGTCCGGGACAGGGGGCCAGAAACTGTTTTTT
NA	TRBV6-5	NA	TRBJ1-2	CASRETGYGYTF	TGTGCCAGCAGGGAAACAGGGTACGGCTACACCTTC
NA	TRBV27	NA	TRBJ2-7	CASSLSAGSYEQYF	TGTGCCAGCAGTTTATCGGCCGGCTCCTACGAGCAGTACTTC
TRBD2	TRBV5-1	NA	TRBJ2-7	CASSLLAGRDEQYF	TGCGCCAGCAGCTTGCTAGCGGGGAGGGACGAGCAGTACTTC
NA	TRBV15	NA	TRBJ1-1	CATSRDGVPRGEAFF	TGTGCCACCAGCAGAGATGGGGTGCCGAGGGGTGAAGCTTTCTTT
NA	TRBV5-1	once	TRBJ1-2	CASSFWGPKNYGYTF	TGCGCCAGCAGCTTTTGGGGGCCAAAGAACTATGGCTACACCTTC
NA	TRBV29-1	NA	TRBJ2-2	CSVEDRVNTGELFF	TGCAGCGTTGAAGACAGGGTGAACACCGGGGAGCTGTTTTTT
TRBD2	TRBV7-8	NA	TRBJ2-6	CASSLAQGLPGANVLTF	TGTGCCAGCAGCTTAGCGCAGGGACTACCTGGGGCCAACGTCCTGACTTTC
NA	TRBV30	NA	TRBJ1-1	CAWSEGVAEAFF	TGTGCCTGGAGTGAGGGGGTCGCTGAAGCTTTCTTT
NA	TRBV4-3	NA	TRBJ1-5	CASSQDLRLSNQPQHF	TGCGCCAGCAGCCAAGATTTACGGCTTAGCAATCAGCCCCAGCATTTT
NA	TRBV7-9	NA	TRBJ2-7	CASSFSDRYEQYF	TGTGCCAGCAGCTTTTCGGACCGCTACGAGCAGTACTTC
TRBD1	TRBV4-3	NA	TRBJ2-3	CASSQGDRGIRGTDTQYF	TGCGCCAGCAGCCAAGGGGACAGGGGGATTCGCGGCACAGATACGCAGTATTTT
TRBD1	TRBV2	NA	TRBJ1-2	CASSPGQGDYGYTF	TGTGCCAGCAGCCCGGGACAGGGTGACTATGGCTACACCTTC
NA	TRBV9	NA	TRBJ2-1	CASSVPSFEQFF	TGTGCCAGCAGCGTCCCTAGCTTTGAGCAGTTCTTC
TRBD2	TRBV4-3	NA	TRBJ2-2	CASSQEPGGGAGELFF	TGCGCCAGCAGCCAAGAGCCGGGAGGCGGCGCCGGGGAGCTGTTTTTT
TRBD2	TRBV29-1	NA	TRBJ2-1	CSVVPSGSHNEQFF	TGCAGCGTTGTGCCCAGCGGGAGTCACAATGAGCAGTTCTTC
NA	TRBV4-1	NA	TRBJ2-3	CASSQEQYTDTQYF	TGCGCCAGCAGCCAAGAGCAATACACAGATACGCAGTATTTT
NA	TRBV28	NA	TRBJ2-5	CASSPRGGRETQYF	TGTGCCAGCAGTCCCCGTGGAGGGCGAGAGACCCAGTACTTC
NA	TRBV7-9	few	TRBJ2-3	CASSLALPGTATQYF	TGTGCCAGCAGCTTAGCCCTCCCCGGGACCGCGACGCAGTATTTT
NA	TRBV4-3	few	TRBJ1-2	CASSQENRARNTF	TGCGCCAGCAGCCAAGAAAACAGGGCGCGCAACACCTTC
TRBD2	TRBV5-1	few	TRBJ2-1	CASSLVLAANEQFF	TGCGCCAGCAGCTTGGTCCTAGCGGCCAATGAGCAGTTCTTC
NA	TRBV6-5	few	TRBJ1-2	CASSYGDWDYGYTF	TGTGCCAGCAGTTACGGGGACTGGGACTATGGCTACACCTTC
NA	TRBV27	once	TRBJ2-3	CASSSLPGTDTQYF	TGTGCCAGCAGTTCCCTCCCGGGTACAGATACGCAGTATTTT
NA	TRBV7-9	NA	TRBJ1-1	CASSPEAGWGMNTEAFF	TGTGCCAGCAGCCCAGAGGCAGGGTGGGGGATGAACACTGAAGCTTTCTTT
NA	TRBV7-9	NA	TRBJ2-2	CASSLALGRNTGELFF	TGTGCCAGCAGCTTAGCGTTGGGGCGAAACACCGGGGAGCTGTTTTTT
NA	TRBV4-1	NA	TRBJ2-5	CASSQEALSLRNRKETQYF	TGCGCCAGCAGCCAAGAGGCCTTATCCTTGCGGAATCGAAAAGAGACCCAGTACTTC
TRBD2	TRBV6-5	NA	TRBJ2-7	CASTPFLAGGYEQYF	TGTGCCAGCACCCCCTTCCTAGCGGGAGGTTACGAGCAGTACTTC
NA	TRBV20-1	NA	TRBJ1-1	CSARGDTEAFF	TGCAGTGCTAGAGGGGACACTGAAGCTTTCTTT
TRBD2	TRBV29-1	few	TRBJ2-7	CSVSSGSNEQYF	TGCAGCGTTTCTAGCGGGAGCAACGAGCAGTACTTC
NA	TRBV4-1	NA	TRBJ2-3	CASSQESADTQYF	TGCGCCAGCAGCCAAGAGTCAGCAGATACGCAGTATTTT
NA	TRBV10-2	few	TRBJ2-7	CASSEAYEQYF	TGCGCCAGCAGTGAGGCCTACGAGCAGTACTTC
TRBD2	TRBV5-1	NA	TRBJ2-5	CASSPRSTGLAGQYQETQYF	TGCGCCAGCAGCCCACGAAGTACGGGACTAGCGGGCCAGTACCAAGAGACCCAGTACTTC
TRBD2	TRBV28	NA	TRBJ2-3	CASRNSGSADYTDTQYF	TGTGCCAGCAGAAATAGCGGGAGCGCAGACTACACAGATACGCAGTATTTT
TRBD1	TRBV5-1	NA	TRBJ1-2	CASRETGANYGYTF	TGCGCCAGCAGGGAGACAGGGGCGAACTATGGCTACACCTTC
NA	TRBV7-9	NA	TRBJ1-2	CASSTSRRYGYTF	TGTGCCAGCAGCACCTCCCGACGATATGGCTACACCTTC
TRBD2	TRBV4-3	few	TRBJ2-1	CASSQVDPEILAGAYNEQFF	TGCGCCAGCAGCCAAGTTGACCCAGAGATCCTAGCGGGAGCCTACAATGAGCAGTTCTTC
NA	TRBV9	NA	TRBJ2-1	CASSVDGLADYNEQFF	TGTGCCAGCAGCGTAGATGGGTTAGCGGATTACAATGAGCAGTTCTTC
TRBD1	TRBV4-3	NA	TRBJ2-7	CASSQDLGQGIDEQYF	TGCGCCAGCAGCCAAGATTTAGGACAGGGGATTGACGAGCAGTACTTC
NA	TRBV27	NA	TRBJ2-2	CASKPVYTGELFF	TGTGCCAGCAAACCAGTCTACACCGGGGAGCTGTTTTTT
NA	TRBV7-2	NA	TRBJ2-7	CASSLADRETSEQYF	TGTGCCAGCAGCTTAGCCGACCGGGAAACCTCCGAGCAGTACTTC
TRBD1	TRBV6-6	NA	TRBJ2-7	CASSYVGQGFDEQYF	TGTGCCAGCAGTTACGTAGGACAGGGGTTCGACGAGCAGTACTTC
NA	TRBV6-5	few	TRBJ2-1	CASRAGNEQFF	TGTGCCAGCAGGGCGGGGAATGAGCAGTTCTTC
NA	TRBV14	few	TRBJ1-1	CASSQERDTEAFF	TGTGCCAGCAGCCAAGAGCGGGACACTGAAGCTTTCTTT
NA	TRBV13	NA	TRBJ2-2	CASSFSGELFF	TGTGCCAGCAGCTTTTCCGGGGAGCTGTTTTTT
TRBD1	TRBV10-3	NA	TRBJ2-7	CAISESGQGCNEQYF	TGTGCCATCAGTGAGTCAGGACAGGGGTGCAACGAGCAGTACTTC